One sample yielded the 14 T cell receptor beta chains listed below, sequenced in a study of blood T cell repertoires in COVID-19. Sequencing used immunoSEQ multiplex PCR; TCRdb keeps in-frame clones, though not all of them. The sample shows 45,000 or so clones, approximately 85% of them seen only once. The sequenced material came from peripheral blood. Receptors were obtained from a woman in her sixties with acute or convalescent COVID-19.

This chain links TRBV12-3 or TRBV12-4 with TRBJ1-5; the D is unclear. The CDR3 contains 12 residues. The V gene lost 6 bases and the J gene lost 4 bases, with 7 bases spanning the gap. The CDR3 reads CASSNKNQPQHF. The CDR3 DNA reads TGTGCCAGCAGCAACAAGAATCAGCCCCAGCATTTT.

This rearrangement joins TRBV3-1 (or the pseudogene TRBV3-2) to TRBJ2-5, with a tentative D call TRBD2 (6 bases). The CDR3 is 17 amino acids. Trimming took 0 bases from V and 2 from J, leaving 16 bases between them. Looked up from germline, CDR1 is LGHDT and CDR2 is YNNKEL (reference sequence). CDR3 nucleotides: TGTGCCAGCAGCCAAGACGCGGCTAGCGCAAGTCAAGAGACCCAGTACTTC. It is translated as CASSQDAASASQETQYF.

This chain's CDR3 is CASSLDSRYNEQFF. CDR3 in DNA: TGTGCCAGCAGCTTAGATTCTAGGTACAATGAGCAGTTCTTC. The chain is built from TRBV11-2 and TRBJ2-1; D gene unclear. CDR1 is SGHAT and CDR2 is FQNNGV in the germline V gene. The CDR3 contains 14 residues. V was clipped by 0 bases and J by 4 bases, with 7 bases between them.

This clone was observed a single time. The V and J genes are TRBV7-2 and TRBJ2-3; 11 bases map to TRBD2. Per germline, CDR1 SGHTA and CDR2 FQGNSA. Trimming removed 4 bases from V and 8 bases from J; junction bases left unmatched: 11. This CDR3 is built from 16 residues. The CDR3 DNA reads TGTGCCAGCAGCTCTATAGCGGGGGGGATTTACGGTACGCAGTATTTT. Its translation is CASSSIAGGIYGTQYF.

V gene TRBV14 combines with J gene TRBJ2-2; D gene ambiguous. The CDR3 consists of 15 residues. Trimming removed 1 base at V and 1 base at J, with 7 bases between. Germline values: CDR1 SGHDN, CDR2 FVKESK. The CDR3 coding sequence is TGTGCCAGCAGCCAAGTTTCGGGGAACACCGGGGAGCTGTTTTTT. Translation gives CASSQVSGNTGELFF.

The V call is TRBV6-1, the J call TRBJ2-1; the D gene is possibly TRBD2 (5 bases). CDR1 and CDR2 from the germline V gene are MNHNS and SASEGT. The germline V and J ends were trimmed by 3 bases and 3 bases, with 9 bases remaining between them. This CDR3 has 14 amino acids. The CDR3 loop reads CASSDGDVYNEQFF. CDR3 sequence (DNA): TGTGCCAGCAGTGACGGGGATGTCTACAATGAGCAGTTCTTC.

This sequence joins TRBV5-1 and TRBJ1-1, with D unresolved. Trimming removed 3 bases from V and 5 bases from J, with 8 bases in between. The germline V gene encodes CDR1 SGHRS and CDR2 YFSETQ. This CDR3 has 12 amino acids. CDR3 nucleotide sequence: TGCGCCAGCAGCTGGAGTGGAACTGAAGCTTTCTTT. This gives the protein CASSWSGTEAFF.

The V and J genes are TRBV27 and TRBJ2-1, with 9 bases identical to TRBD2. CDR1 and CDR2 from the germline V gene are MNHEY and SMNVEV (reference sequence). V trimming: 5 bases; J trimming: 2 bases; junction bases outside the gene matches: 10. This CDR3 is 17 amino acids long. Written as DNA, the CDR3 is TGTGCCAGCAGTACCGAAGACCTAGCGGGAACCTACAATGAGCAGTTCTTC. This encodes CASSTEDLAGTYNEQFF.

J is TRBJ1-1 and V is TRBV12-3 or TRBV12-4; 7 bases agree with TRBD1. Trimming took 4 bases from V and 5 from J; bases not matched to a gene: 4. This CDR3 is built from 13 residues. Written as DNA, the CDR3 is TGTGCCAGCAGTTGGACAGGTCAGACTGAAGCTTTCTTT. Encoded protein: CASSWTGQTEAFF.

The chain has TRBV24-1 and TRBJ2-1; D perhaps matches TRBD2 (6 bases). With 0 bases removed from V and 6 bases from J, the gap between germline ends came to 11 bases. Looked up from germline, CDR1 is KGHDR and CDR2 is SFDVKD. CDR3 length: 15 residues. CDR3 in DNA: TGTGCCACCAGTGATTTGTCGGGGAGGTCCAATGAGCAGTTCTTC. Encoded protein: CATSDLSGRSNEQFF.

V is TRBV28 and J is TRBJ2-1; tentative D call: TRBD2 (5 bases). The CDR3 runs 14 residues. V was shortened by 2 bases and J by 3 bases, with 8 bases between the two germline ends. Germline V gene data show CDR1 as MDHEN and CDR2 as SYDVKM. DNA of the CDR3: TGTGCCAGCAGTTTAGGGGAGAACTACAATGAGCAGTTCTTC. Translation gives CASSLGENYNEQFF.

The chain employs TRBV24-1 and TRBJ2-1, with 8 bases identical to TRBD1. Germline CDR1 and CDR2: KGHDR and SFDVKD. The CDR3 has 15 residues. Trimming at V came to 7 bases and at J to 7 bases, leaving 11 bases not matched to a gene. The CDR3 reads CATSAVGTGGNEQFF. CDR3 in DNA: TGTGCCACCAGCGCCGTGGGGACAGGTGGAAATGAGCAGTTCTTC.

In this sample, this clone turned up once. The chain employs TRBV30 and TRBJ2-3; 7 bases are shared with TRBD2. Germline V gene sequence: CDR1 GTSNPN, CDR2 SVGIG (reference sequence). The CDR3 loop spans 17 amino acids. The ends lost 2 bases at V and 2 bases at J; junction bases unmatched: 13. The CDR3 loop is CAWSTQLVAGVTDTQYF. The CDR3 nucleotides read TGTGCCTGGAGTACCCAACTAGTAGCGGGCGTCACAGATACGCAGTATTTT.

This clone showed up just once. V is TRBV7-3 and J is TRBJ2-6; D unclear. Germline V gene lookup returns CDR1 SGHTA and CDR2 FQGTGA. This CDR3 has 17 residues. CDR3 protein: CASSPFTRVSGANVLTF. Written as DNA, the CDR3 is TGTGCGTCATCCCCCTTTACGAGAGTCTCTGGGGCCAACGTCCTGACTTTC.